These 27 T cell receptor beta chains originate from one sample sequenced in a study of CD4+ T cells in melanoma. Assay used: immunoSEQ multiplex PCR; TCRdb lists only in-frame clones, some missing. Of about 13,000 clones listed, roughly 80% are singletons. The sequenced material came from cells from a culture (not recorded whether cultured in vitro). The receptors here all came from a human donor with melanoma.

The chain recombines TRBV18 with TRBJ1-5, with unresolved D. CDR3 length: 13 residues. Trimming removed 2 bases from V and 4 bases from J, with 6 bases in between. The germline V gene has CDR1 KGHSH and CDR2 LQKENI. CDR3 amino acids: CASSPNRNQPQHF. The CDR3 DNA sequence: TGTGCCAGCTCACCAAACAGAAATCAGCCCCAGCATTTT.

This chain joins TRBV6-6 and TRBJ2-1, with D maybe TRBD2 (7 bases). The germline V and J ends were trimmed by 0 bases and 11 bases, with 8 bases remaining between them. The CDR3 loop spans 12 amino acids. Germline V CDR1 and CDR2: MNHNY, SVGAGI (reference sequence). The CDR3 protein is CASSYSGGQQFF. The CDR3 DNA reads TGTGCCAGCAGTTACTCCGGGGGGCAGCAGTTCTTC.

This chain links TRBV11-3 with TRBJ2-1; TRBD1 aligns across 7 bases. The V gene's germline CDR1 is SGHNT and CDR2 YENEEA. There are 13 residues in the CDR3. J was trimmed by 9 bases and V by 4 bases; bases with no gene match: 6. CDR3 loop: CASSSTGSTEQFF. DNA for the CDR3: TGTGCCAGCAGCTCGACAGGGAGTACTGAGCAGTTCTTC. The entire variable domain, with the rest obtained from reference TRBV11-3 and TRBJ2-1, is as follows: EAGVVQSPRYKIIEKKQPVAFWCNPISGHNTLYWYLQNLGQGPELLIRYENEEAVDDSQLPKDRFSAERLKGVDSTLKIQPAELGDSAVYLCASSSTGSTEQFFGPGTRLTVL.

This chain connects TRBV5-4 to TRBJ2-5; TRBD2 might be the D (7 bases). Germline V CDR1 and CDR2: SGHNT, YYREEE (reference sequence). The CDR3 extends over 15 amino acids. V was shortened by 4 bases and J by 5 bases, with 18 bases between the two germline ends. The CDR3 DNA sequence: TGTGCCAGCAGCCTGGCGGGGGCAGGATCGGAGACCCAGTACTTC. Its translation: CASSLAGAGSETQYF.

The chain employs TRBV5-1 and TRBJ2-2; D is perhaps TRBD1 or TRBD2 (5 bases each). V lost 7 bases, J lost 0 bases, and 10 bases lay in between. The CDR3 is made up of 14 amino acids. Germline loops: CDR1 SGHRS, CDR2 YFSETQ. This chain's CDR3 is CASAWGPNTGELFF. CDR3 nucleotide sequence: TGCGCCAGCGCCTGGGGACCGAACACCGGGGAGCTGTTTTTT.

V usage is TRBV5-4 and J usage is TRBJ2-5, with a tentative D call TRBD2 (6 bases). The V and J ends lost 4 bases and 2 bases respectively, with 21 bases between them. CDR3 length: 17 residues. Germline lookup yields CDR1 SGHNT and CDR2 YYREEE (reference sequence). The CDR3 spells CASSGRYFPRSQETQYF. The CDR3 DNA follows: TGTGCCAGCAGCGGGAGGTATTTCCCTCGGAGTCAAGAGACCCAGTACTTC.

This chain links TRBV2 with TRBJ2-7, with D possibly being TRBD1 (6 bases). Trimming removed 5 bases from V and 3 bases from J, with 17 bases in between. The CDR3 consists of 15 residues. Per germline, CDR1 SNHLY and CDR2 FYNNEI. Here the CDR3 DNA reads TGTGCCAGCAGTCCCCTCTGGGACAAGAGCTACGAGCAGTACTTC. Translating it yields CASSPLWDKSYEQYF.

In its sample, this clone was seen once. The gene calls are TRBV9 and TRBJ1-2; D perhaps matches TRBD1 (6 bases). In germline, CDR1 is SGDLS, CDR2 YYNGEE. This CDR3 region has 15 residues. V was pared by 0 bases and J by 6 bases, with 15 bases between. The CDR3 DNA follows: TGTGCCAGCAGCGTAGGTCAGGGGCGATTGGATGGCTACACCTTC. It is translated as CASSVGQGRLDGYTF.

This CDR3 reads CASKRGFYTHTEAFF. DNA for the CDR3: TGTGCCAGTAAAAGGGGGTTTTACACCCACACTGAAGCTTTCTTT. The chain joins TRBV19 to TRBJ1-1; weak D call: TRBD1 (6 bases). The V gene lost 7 bases and the J gene lost 3 bases, with 18 bases spanning the gap. The CDR3 sequence is 15 residues long. CDR1 LNHDA and CDR2 SQIVND come from the germline V gene (reference sequence).

This clone was observed a handful of times. The chain is built from TRBV15 and TRBJ1-6; weak D call: TRBD1 (5 bases). The CDR3 has 16 residues. Looked up from germline, CDR1 is LNHNV and CDR2 is YYDKDF (reference sequence). Between the trimmed V and J ends, which lost 0 bases and 9 bases, there was a span of 15 bases. CDR3 region: CATSRDSAGPRSPLHF. Here the CDR3 DNA reads TGTGCCACCAGCAGAGACTCGGCAGGGCCCCGTTCACCCCTCCACTTT.

This chain connects TRBV30 to TRBJ2-5; 9 bases match TRBD2. Germline-derived CDR1 and CDR2 are GTSNPN and SVGIG (reference sequence). V was pared by 0 bases and J by 4 bases, with 9 bases of the junction left unmatched. This CDR3 contains 16 residues. Here the CDR3 reads CAWSVWSSGGRETQYF. The DNA for the CDR3 is TGTGCCTGGAGTGTTTGGTCCAGCGGGGGGAGAGAGACCCAGTACTTC.

This chain connects TRBV7-9 to TRBJ2-2, with 7 nucleotides matching TRBD1. Unmatched junction bases numbered 3, after V lost 5 bases and J lost 0 bases. The CDR3 totals 15 residues. Looked up from germline, CDR1 is SEHNR and CDR2 is FQNEAQ (reference sequence). The chain's CDR3 is CASSRDSTNTGELFF. As DNA, the CDR3 is TGTGCCAGCAGCCGGGACAGCACGAACACCGGGGAGCTGTTTTTT.

The J gene is TRBJ1-2, the V gene TRBV2; TRBD1 matches at 7 bases. The CDR3 spans 14 residues. V trimming: 7 bases; J trimming: 7 bases; junction bases outside the gene matches: 12. CDR1 is SNHLY, CDR2 FYNNEI, per germline. As DNA, the CDR3 is TGTGCCAGCAAACTCCCGGGACAGTCTGTTGGCTACACCTTC. Its protein is CASKLPGQSVGYTF.

V is TRBV6-1 and J is TRBJ1-6; 7 bases are a match to TRBD1. The CDR3 runs 16 residues. The germline CDR1 and CDR2 sequences are MNHNS and SASEGT. The trim removed 4 bases at V and 1 base at J, leaving 4 bases unmatched. CDR3 in amino acids: CASSARRGSYNSPLHF. The CDR3 DNA is TGTGCCAGCAGTGCCCGCAGGGGGTCCTATAATTCACCCCTCCACTTT.

The chain joins TRBV7-3 to TRBJ1-1; D possibly corresponds to TRBD1 (6 bases). The V gene lost 5 bases and the J gene lost 1 base, with 8 bases spanning the gap. The CDR3 loop spans 13 amino acids. Germline CDR1 SGHTA, CDR2 FQGTGA. The CDR3 here is CASSRGANTEAFF. DNA for the CDR3: TGTGCCAGCAGCAGGGGGGCGAACACTGAAGCTTTCTTT.

The count of this clone is one. This chain connects TRBV7-9 to TRBJ1-2; 9 nucleotides agree with TRBD1. This CDR3 region has 15 residues. Germline-derived CDR1 and CDR2 are SEHNR and FQNEAQ (reference sequence). J gave up 2 bases and V 6 bases, and 7 bases lay outside the gene matches. The CDR3 coding sequence is TGTGCCAGCAGTAAGGGAGGGACAGGGAACTATGGCTACACCTTC. Translated: CASSKGGTGNYGYTF.

In DNA, the CDR3 is TGCGCCAGCAGTGAGTCCCTCCGGGACAGGGAGAATCAAGAGACCCAGTACTTC. Translating gives CASSESLRDRENQETQYF. The V call is TRBV10-1, the J call TRBJ2-5; TRBD1 aligns across 9 bases. With V trimmed by 0 bases and J by 2 bases, 10 bases remained unmatched. The CDR3 totals 18 residues. CDR1 and CDR2 from the germline V gene are WNHNN and SYGVQD (reference sequence).

The V call is TRBV6-6, the J call TRBJ2-1; D not resolved. CDR1 is MNHNY, CDR2 SVGAGI, per germline (reference sequence). V was trimmed by 6 bases and J by 2 bases, leaving 14 bases between them. CDR3 length: 15 residues. CDR3 bases: TGTGCCAGCAGGACCGGGCCTCAGGCCTACAATGAGCAGTTCTTC. Its protein is CASRTGPQAYNEQFF.

The chain uses TRBV11-2 and TRBJ2-5, with 7 bases matching TRBD1. Unmatched junction bases numbered 14, after V lost 5 bases and J lost 2 bases. The CDR3 runs 17 residues. CDR1 and CDR2 (germline): SGHAT, FQNNGV. CDR3 nucleotides: TGTGCCAGCAGCACCGGACAGGCCTCGATTGGGCAAGAGACCCAGTACTTC. This codes for CASSTGQASIGQETQYF.

For the CDR3, the DNA is TGTGCCAGCAGTGGCAAGGCCGTAAGCACAGATACGCAGTATTTT. It yields the protein CASSGKAVSTDTQYF. V gene TRBV6-1 combines with J gene TRBJ2-3; D remains unclear. In germline, CDR1 is MNHNS, CDR2 SASEGT. V lost 4 bases to trimming and J lost 0 bases, with 11 bases between them. CDR3 length equals 15 residues.

This chain uses TRBV5-1 with TRBJ2-3; 7 nucleotides match TRBD2. V lost 7 bases, J lost 0 bases, and 2 bases stayed unmatched. From germline, CDR1 is SGHRS and CDR2 YFSETQ. The CDR3 totals 13 residues. CDR3 amino acids: CASDGGSTDTQYF. The CDR3 region has the DNA TGCGCCAGCGACGGGGGGAGCACAGATACGCAGTATTTT.

A single count supports this clone. The chain uses TRBV19 and TRBJ1-4; the D gene is possibly TRBD1 (6 bases). CDR3 length: 15 residues. V was clipped by 5 bases and J by 3 bases, with 13 bases between them. Germline lookup yields CDR1 LNHDA and CDR2 SQIVND (reference sequence). Here the CDR3 reads CASSLRTDPNEKLFF. The CDR3 DNA sequence: TGTGCCAGTAGTCTCCGGACAGACCCTAATGAAAAACTGTTTTTT.

The rearrangement joins TRBV11-2 to TRBJ1-1, with no clear D. V was shortened by 2 bases and J by 0 bases, with 7 bases between the two germline ends. The CDR3 is made up of 14 amino acids. Germline V gene data show CDR1 as SGHAT and CDR2 as FQNNGV. The CDR3 DNA reads TGTGCCAGCAGCTTACACGCAGTGAACACTGAAGCTTTCTTT. Translated: CASSLHAVNTEAFF.

This sequence joins TRBV6-5 and TRBJ2-2; D is uncertain. Germline V gene lookup returns CDR1 MNHEY and CDR2 SVGAGI. The CDR3 loop spans 13 amino acids. V was trimmed by 4 bases and J by 1 base, leaving 4 bases between them. DNA for the CDR3: TGTGCCAGCAGTTTAGGGAACACCGGGGAGCTGTTTTTT. Its translation is CASSLGNTGELFF.

V usage is TRBV19 and J usage is TRBJ1-2; possibly TRBD1 for D (6 bases). This CDR3 contains 17 residues. With 5 bases removed from V and 0 bases from J, the gap between germline ends came to 19 bases. Germline V lookup: CDR1 LNHDA, CDR2 SQIVND (reference sequence). CDR3 sequence: CASSVLRTDSANYGYTF. CDR3 nucleotides: TGTGCCAGTAGTGTATTGAGGACAGACTCCGCTAACTATGGCTACACCTTC.

This chain links TRBV5-1 with TRBJ2-3, with TRBD2 identical over 7 bases. Looked up from germline, CDR1 is SGHRS and CDR2 is YFSETQ. The CDR3 covers 16 residues. The V and J ends lost 4 bases and 2 bases, in that order; junction bases with no gene match: 10. The CDR3 reads CASSNSGTTNTDTQYF. DNA of the CDR3: TGCGCCAGCAGCAACTCCGGGACTACTAACACAGATACGCAGTATTTT.

The chain recombines TRBV4-1 with TRBJ1-5; D unclear. In germline, CDR1 is MGHRA, CDR2 YSYEKL. This CDR3 region has 12 residues. Between the trimmed V and J ends, which lost 1 base and 7 bases, there was a span of 5 bases. The CDR3 loop is CASSQVGQPQHF. The DNA of the CDR3 is TGCGCCAGCAGCCAAGTAGGGCAGCCCCAGCATTTT.